This T cell receptor beta chain was found in a study of T cell clones after liver transplantation. Sequencing was performed with immunoSEQ multiplex PCR; in TCRdb, only in-frame clones are kept and a portion is missing. The sample lists 55,000 to 70,000 clones; more than 85% were seen once. CDR1 is KGHSH, CDR2 LQKENI, per germline. This CDR3 region has 20 residues. Trimming removed 1 base from V and 2 bases from J; junction bases left unmatched: 8. The chain is built from TRBV18 and TRBJ2-1, with 16 positions matching TRBD2. This TCR was sampled from a human patient who received a liver transplant. Some T cells here may be from the graft donor. Source: CD4+ T cells from blood, taken less than 26 months after liver transplant. In DNA form, the CDR3 reads TGTGCCAGCTCACCACGAGTCGGGACTAGCGGGAGGGCTACCTACAATGAGCAGTTCTTC. It is translated as CASSPRVGTSGRATYNEQFF.